The next 32 T cell receptor beta chains were all read from a single sample in a study of shared clonotypes between healthy human individuals. TCRdb keeps only in-frame clones here, not all; method: immunoSEQ multiplex PCR. The sample carries 2 million to 2.5 million clones, approximately 95% recorded once. The sample consisted of naive CD4+ T cells from PBMCs. Subset in this sample: CD45RA+ positively selected. The receptors derive from a man between 18 and 29 years old in good health. Some clones in this sample may be carry-over from other donors' samples.

This clone was seen a handful of times. The V and J genes are TRBV2 and TRBJ1-1; no definite D call. The CDR3 extends over 14 amino acids. The germline V gene encodes CDR1 SNHLY and CDR2 FYNNEI. Trimming cost V 6 bases and J 0 bases, with 11 bases left between them. The CDR3 region is CASRLGRVNTEAFF. The CDR3 nucleotides are TGTGCCAGCAGACTAGGACGGGTGAACACTGAAGCTTTCTTT.

The rearrangement links TRBV4-1 to TRBJ2-4; D may be TRBD1 (6 bases). Germline CDR1 is MGHRA and CDR2 is YSYEKL. V lost 1 base to trimming and J lost 4 bases, with 17 bases between them. This CDR3 is built from 17 residues. The CDR3 reads CASSQAPMDSQKNIQYF. CDR3 DNA sequence: TGCGCCAGCAGCCAAGCCCCGATGGACAGCCAAAAAAACATTCAGTACTTC.

This clone was detected once. The chain is built from TRBV6-1 and TRBJ2-7, with D maybe TRBD2 (6 bases). V was cut by 0 bases and J by 5 bases, with 14 bases left in between. Per germline, CDR1 MNHNS and CDR2 SASEGT. This CDR3 has 15 amino acids. For the CDR3, the DNA is TGTGCCAGCAGTGAAGCGGGCGGGAACATCCACGAGCAGTACTTC. The encoded protein is CASSEAGGNIHEQYF.

The V call is TRBV7-2, the J call TRBJ2-3; D not resolved. The CDR3 covers 17 residues. Germline V gene sequence: CDR1 SGHTA, CDR2 FQGNSA. V was trimmed by 1 base and J by 1 base, leaving 15 bases between them. Here the CDR3 reads CASSLESRVFRTDTQYF. The CDR3 region has the DNA TGTGCCAGCAGCTTAGAATCTCGCGTGTTTCGCACAGATACGCAGTATTTT.

J is TRBJ2-7 and V is TRBV5-8; 14 nucleotides align to TRBD2. The CDR3 covers 19 residues. In germline, CDR1 is SGHTS, CDR2 YDEGEE. The ends lost 0 bases at V and 2 bases at J; junction bases unmatched: 10. The CDR3 sequence is CASSLGNRGLAGETYEQYF. CDR3 coding DNA: TGTGCCAGCAGCTTGGGTAACAGGGGACTAGCGGGAGAGACCTACGAGCAGTACTTC.

This chain connects TRBV10-3 to TRBJ2-7; either TRBD1 or TRBD2 may fit D (5 bases each). V was pared by 6 bases and J by 1 base, with 13 bases between. The germline V gene has CDR1 ENHRY and CDR2 SYGVKD. The CDR3 has 14 residues. CDR3 loop: CAIRTGARSYEQYF. The CDR3 DNA follows: TGTGCCATCAGGACCGGGGCCAGATCCTACGAGCAGTACTTC.

As for this clone: The sample holds other DNA sequences that translate to the same CDR3. The CDR3 DNA is TGTGCCATCAGTGAGACAGGGGGGGGCTACACCTTC. Its protein product is CAISETGGGYTF. The chain uses TRBV10-3 and TRBJ1-2, with 8 nucleotides matching TRBD1. After removal of 2 bases from V and 8 bases from J, the junction contained 1 base not matched to a gene. Germline CDR1 is ENHRY and CDR2 is SYGVKD. The CDR3 has 12 amino acids.

In this sample, this clone turned up once. The chain combines TRBV4-2 with TRBJ2-4, with D tentatively TRBD1 or TRBD2 (7 bases each). Germline CDR1 LGHNA, CDR2 YNFKEQ. V lost 7 bases and J 1 base, leaving 17 bases between the germline ends. CDR3 length equals 16 residues. DNA of the CDR3: TGTGCCAGCACCCAGGGGGAGGGTTCGGCCAAAAACATTCAGTACTTC. It codes for CASTQGEGSAKNIQYF.

The chain joins TRBV6-5 to TRBJ1-2; D is undetermined. Germline V lookup: CDR1 MNHEY, CDR2 SVGAGI. The germline V and J ends were trimmed by 3 bases and 1 base, with 6 bases remaining between them. The length of the CDR3 is 13 residues. The CDR3 is CASSYAINYGYTF. The CDR3 nucleotides read TGTGCCAGCAGTTATGCGATTAACTATGGCTACACCTTC.

The chain joins TRBV29-1 to TRBJ2-5; possible D gene TRBD1, 7 bases. The germline CDR1 and CDR2 sequences are SQVTM and ANQGSEA. The CDR3 sequence is 14 residues long. V gave up 4 bases and J gave up 6 bases, with 18 bases separating them. The CDR3 protein is CSVVGQGGGKTQYF. In DNA form, the CDR3 reads TGCAGCGTTGTTGGTCAGGGGGGAGGAAAGACCCAGTACTTC.

This clone was recorded once. This chain joins TRBV2 and TRBJ1-2; 7 bases agree with TRBD1. Losses at the gene ends were 7 bases for V and 0 bases for J; bases not matched to a gene: 5. The CDR3 covers 14 residues. CDR1 SNHLY and CDR2 FYNNEI come from the germline V gene. The CDR3 region is CASTPGQTNYGYTF. The CDR3, as DNA: TGTGCCAGCACCCCGGGACAGACTAACTATGGCTACACCTTC.

This chain links TRBV7-6 with TRBJ1-3; maybe TRBD1 (6 bases). This CDR3 is built from 14 residues. Germline V gives CDR1 SGHVS, CDR2 FNYEAQ. V was pared by 5 bases and J by 2 bases, with 10 bases between. CDR3 in amino acids: CASSPRTAGNTIYF. The CDR3 coding sequence is TGTGCCAGCAGCCCTCGGACAGCTGGAAACACCATATATTTT.

The chain carries TRBV6-1 and TRBJ1-1, with no clear D. In germline, CDR1 is MNHNS, CDR2 SASEGT. The CDR3 covers 9 residues. The V end was cut by 8 bases, the J end by 10 bases, with 8 bases between. The CDR3 DNA follows: TGTGCCAGCGGGCTAGGAGCTTTCTTT. Protein sequence: CASGLGAFF.

This clone was observed a single time. The chain joins TRBV7-9 to TRBJ2-1, with D perhaps TRBD1 (6 bases). Trimming cost V 5 bases and J 2 bases, with 19 bases left between them. From germline, CDR1 is SEHNR and CDR2 FQNEAQ (reference sequence). The CDR3 totals 17 residues. The CDR3 bases are TGTGCCAGCAGCCCCCGGTGGGGGACAAGTACCTACAATGAGCAGTTCTTC. It encodes CASSPRWGTSTYNEQFF.

The chain combines TRBV5-1 with TRBJ2-2; 7 positions match TRBD1. V lost 3 bases and J lost 9; bases outside the gene matches: 14. This CDR3 comprises 16 residues. CDR1 SGHRS and CDR2 YFSETQ come from the germline V gene. The CDR3 DNA is TGCGCCAGCAGCTGGGCCCGGACAGGAGATCGGCGGGAGCTGTTTTTT. Protein sequence: CASSWARTGDRRELFF.

The chain is built from TRBV10-2 and TRBJ2-1; D is tentatively TRBD1 or TRBD2 (5 bases each). V lost 3 bases and J lost 1, with 19 bases in between. CDR1 and CDR2 (germline): WSHSY, SAAADI. The CDR3 runs to 18 residues. This chain's CDR3 is CASSDSRFGGKSYNEQFF. CDR3 nucleotides: TGCGCCAGCAGTGATTCCCGGTTTGGGGGAAAATCCTACAATGAGCAGTTCTTC.

The chain couples TRBV6-5 to TRBJ2-4, with D maybe TRBD1 (5 bases). From germline, CDR1 is MNHEY and CDR2 SVGAGI. The length of the CDR3 is 13 residues. V lost 5 bases and J lost 5, with 10 bases in between. The CDR3: CASSETEQNIQYF. The CDR3 DNA is TGTGCCAGCAGTGAGACAGAGCAAAACATTCAGTACTTC.

The chain combines TRBV25-1 with TRBJ2-1; D could derive from TRBD1 or TRBD2 (5 bases each). Trimming cost V 1 base and J 8 bases, with 9 bases left between them. Germline V gene data show CDR1 as MGHDK and CDR2 as SYGVNS. There are 13 residues in the CDR3. CDR3 region: CASSEFGAYEQFF. The CDR3 DNA reads as TGTGCCAGCAGTGAATTCGGGGCCTATGAGCAGTTCTTC.

The rearrangement uses TRBV28 and TRBJ2-6, with a tentative D call TRBD2 (6 bases). The CDR3 runs to 15 residues. Deletions cut 11 bases from V and 4 bases from J, with 18 bases between. CDR1 and CDR2 (germline): MDHEN, SYDVKM. The CDR3 here is CASGDFLPGANVLTF. Written as DNA, the CDR3 is TGTGCCTCTGGGGACTTTCTACCGGGGGCCAACGTCCTGACTTTC.

This chain joins TRBV4-3 and TRBJ2-2; D is ambiguous. CDR1 and CDR2 from the germline V gene are LGHNA and YSLEER. The CDR3 is 14 residues long. V was shortened by 3 bases and J by 2 bases, with 7 bases between the two germline ends. Here the CDR3 DNA reads TGCGCCAGCAGCCAGGGCATTAACACCGGGGAGCTGTTTTTT. It specifies CASSQGINTGELFF.

Points on this clone: Other DNA sequences in the same sample also yield this CDR3. V usage is TRBV5-6 and J usage is TRBJ2-7; D ambiguous. This CDR3 region has 12 residues. CDR1 is SGHDT, CDR2 YYEEEE, per germline. Trimming removed 0 bases from V and 3 bases from J, with 4 bases in between. CDR3 amino acids: CASSLGRYEQYF. The DNA for the CDR3 is TGTGCCAGCAGCTTGGGTCGCTACGAGCAGTACTTC.

The rearrangement joins TRBV4-2 to TRBJ2-1; D is undetermined. The CDR3 is 14 residues long. The germline V and J ends were trimmed by 2 bases and 5 bases, with 10 bases remaining between them. Germline V gene sequence: CDR1 LGHNA, CDR2 YNFKEQ. The CDR3 region is CASSQSQLNNEQFF. CDR3 in DNA: TGTGCCAGCAGCCAATCACAATTGAACAATGAGCAGTTCTTC.

V is TRBV9 and J is TRBJ2-1, with 8 bases lining up with TRBD1. Germline CDR1 and CDR2: SGDLS and YYNGEE. With V trimmed by 4 bases and J by 5 bases, 2 bases remained unmatched. The CDR3 is made up of 13 amino acids. CDR3 amino acids: CASSKTGDNEQFF. The CDR3, as DNA: TGTGCCAGCAGCAAGACAGGGGACAATGAGCAGTTCTTC. The full variable domain, in which reference TRBV9 and TRBJ2-1 provide the parts outside the CDR3, is DSGVTQTPKHLITATGQRVTLRCSPRSGDLSVYWYQQSLDQGLQFLIQYYNGEERAKGNILERFSAQQFPDLHSELNLSSLELGDSALYFCASSKTGDNEQFFGPGTRLTVL.

V gene TRBV7-2 combines with J gene TRBJ1-1, with 11 bases fitting TRBD1. This CDR3 spans 18 amino acids. Losses at the gene ends were 4 bases for V and 1 base for J; bases not matched to a gene: 11. Germline CDR1 is SGHTA and CDR2 is FQGNSA. The DNA for the CDR3 is TGTGCCAGCAGCTCCGTCCGGACAGGGGGCGGCGGGAACACTGAAGCTTTCTTT. The encoded protein is CASSSVRTGGGGNTEAFF.

Concerning this clone: This sample includes further DNA sequences coding for the same CDR3. The rearrangement uses TRBV14 and TRBJ1-1, with no clear D. Trimming left V 3 bases short and J 0 bases short, with 5 bases between. Germline loops: CDR1 SGHDN, CDR2 FVKESK. This CDR3 region has 13 residues. Here the CDR3 DNA reads TGTGCCAGCAGCCAGAGTCTGAACACTGAAGCTTTCTTT. The encoded protein is CASSQSLNTEAFF.

The V and J genes are TRBV18 and TRBJ1-2; D remains unclear. Trimming pared 3 bases from V and 3 bases from J, leaving 17 bases between. Germline values: CDR1 KGHSH, CDR2 LQKENI. The CDR3 contains 16 residues. The CDR3 sequence: CASSPLSLRGDYGYTF. The CDR3 nucleotides are TGTGCCAGCTCACCCCTGAGTCTCCGGGGTGACTATGGCTACACCTTC.

This clone occurred a few times. The CDR3 reads CASSGTGGSNTEAFF. The DNA for the CDR3 is TGTGCCAGCAGTGGGACAGGGGGATCGAACACTGAAGCTTTCTTT. The chain employs TRBV6-1 and TRBJ1-1; 10 nucleotides line up with TRBD1. This CDR3 spans 15 amino acids. V gave up 4 bases and J gave up 1 base; unmatched junction bases: 3. The germline CDR1 and CDR2 sequences are MNHNS and SASEGT.

Concerning this clone: The sample has other DNA sequences that encode this CDR3 too. The gene calls are TRBV7-9 and TRBJ2-7; TRBD1 might be the D (6 bases). The V gene lost 0 bases and the J gene lost 1 base, with 7 bases spanning the gap. The CDR3 is 14 residues long. Germline assignment: CDR1 SEHNR and CDR2 FQNEAQ (reference sequence). As DNA, the CDR3 is TGTGCCAGCAGCTTAGCCGGGACATCCTACGAGCAGTACTTC. It yields the protein CASSLAGTSYEQYF.

This chain joins TRBV6-1 and TRBJ2-1, with D unclear. Germline-derived CDR1 and CDR2 are MNHNS and SASEGT. CDR3 length: 16 amino acids. The germline V and J ends were trimmed by 4 bases and 0 bases, with 13 bases remaining between them. The CDR3 is CASSVYTLSSYNEQFF. Written as DNA, the CDR3 is TGTGCCAGCAGTGTATACACCCTCAGCTCCTACAATGAGCAGTTCTTC.

This clone was observed once. The J gene is TRBJ2-7, the V gene TRBV29-1; D gene ambiguous. V was pared by 4 bases and J by 1 base, with 8 bases between. This CDR3 has 12 residues. Per the germline V gene, CDR1 is SQVTM and CDR2 is ANQGSEA. CDR3 sequence (DNA): TGCAGCGTTGGGTCAGGTTCCTACGAGCAGTACTTC. Translating it yields CSVGSGSYEQYF.

V is TRBV18 and J is TRBJ2-7, with 7 bases that match TRBD1. Trimming took 1 base from V and 2 from J; bases not matched to a gene: 5. The CDR3 spans 15 residues. Germline V gene data show CDR1 as KGHSH and CDR2 as LQKENI. CDR3 residues: CASSPRYQGAYEQYF. The CDR3 nucleotides are TGTGCCAGCTCACCACGGTATCAGGGGGCCTACGAGCAGTACTTC.

The chain uses TRBV28 and TRBJ2-7; 11 bases line up with TRBD1. The germline CDR1 and CDR2 sequences are MDHEN and SYDVKM. V trimming: 5 bases; J trimming: 5 bases; junction bases outside the gene matches: 8. This CDR3 contains 15 residues. This CDR3 is CASSPPGQGGNEQYF. The CDR3, as DNA: TGTGCCAGCAGTCCGCCGGGACAGGGGGGAAACGAGCAGTACTTC.